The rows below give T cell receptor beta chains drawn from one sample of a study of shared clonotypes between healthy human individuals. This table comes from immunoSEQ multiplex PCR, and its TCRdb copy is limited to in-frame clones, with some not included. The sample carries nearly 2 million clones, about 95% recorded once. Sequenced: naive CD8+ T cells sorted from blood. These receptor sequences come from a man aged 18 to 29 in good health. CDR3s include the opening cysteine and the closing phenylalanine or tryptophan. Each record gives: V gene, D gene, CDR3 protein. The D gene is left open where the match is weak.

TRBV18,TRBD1,CASSPGQGATNEKLFF
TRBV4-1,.,CASSPTARAYEQYF
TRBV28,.,CASSSIQGDQPQHF
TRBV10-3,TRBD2,CATGTSGQNNEQFF
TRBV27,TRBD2,CASSLHTSGGLYEQYF
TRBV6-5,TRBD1,CASSYSTGESSYEQYF
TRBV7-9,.,CASSLVSSYEQYF
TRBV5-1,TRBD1,CASSLGIRGQDYTFGQYF
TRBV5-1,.,CASSLIQGGEKLFF
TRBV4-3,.,CASSQDERGHEQYF
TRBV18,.,CASSDGTSSYNEQFF
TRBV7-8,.,CASSSEPYTEAFF
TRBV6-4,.,CASSESGSQPQHF
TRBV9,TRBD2,CASSGPTSGASTDTQYF
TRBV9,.,CASSLGGSTEAFF
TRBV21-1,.,CASSKPGHFPYEQYF
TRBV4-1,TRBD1,CASSQTGTGGGQPQHF
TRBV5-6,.,CASSLWGYSNQPQHF
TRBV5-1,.,CASSLGAGRDSPLHF
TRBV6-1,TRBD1,CASSADREGYQETQYF
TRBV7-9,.,CASTARTDNYGYTF
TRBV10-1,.,CASSDRDSYEQYF
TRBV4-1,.,CASSQVAFGEDEQYF
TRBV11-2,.,CASSLERLESYEQYF
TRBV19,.,CASSLGFGSPLHF
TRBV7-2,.,CASSLVLGPDTQYF
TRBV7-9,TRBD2,CASSGTSGPSLYEQYF
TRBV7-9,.,CASSFGHNQPQHF
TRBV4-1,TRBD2,CASSQLTGTSGKDEQFF
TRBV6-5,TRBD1,CASRTGGETQYF
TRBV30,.,CAWAGATGGDTQYF
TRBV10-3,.,CAISEWEEAGEQYF
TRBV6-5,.,CASSSGTQPDEQYF
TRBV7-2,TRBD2,CASSSLAGGLVEQFF
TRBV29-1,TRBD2,CSVETSGSSAGELFF
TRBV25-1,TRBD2,CASSEYSGGANEQYF
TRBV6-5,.,CASSYGSEGVGELFF
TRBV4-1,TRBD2,CASSQVGGTSVSYEQYF
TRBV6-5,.,CASRGSYEQYF